One sample yielded the 19 T cell receptor beta chains listed below, sequenced in a study of control samples from healthy donors and cancer patients. The assay was immunoSEQ multiplex PCR, and TCRdb's table has in-frame clones only and misses some. The data show 90,000 to 110,000 clones, 90% seen once. Sequencing input: blood. The receptors come from a human donor in good health. The donor label of this sample is uncertain.

This chain connects TRBV6-5 to TRBJ1-1; no reliable D call. CDR1 MNHEY and CDR2 SVGAGI come from the germline V gene. Trimming took off 4 bases at V and 1 base at J, with 10 bases between the two ends. CDR3 length: 14 residues. The CDR3: CASSSRAANTEAFF. DNA for the CDR3: TGTGCCAGCAGTTCTAGGGCGGCGAACACTGAAGCTTTCTTT.

This clone appeared a single time. This chain connects TRBV29-1 to TRBJ1-1; D is ambiguous. Looked up from germline, CDR1 is SQVTM and CDR2 is ANQGSEA. Trimming stripped 1 base from V and 3 bases from J, with 9 bases between. The CDR3 has 13 residues. The CDR3 region is CSVEGGRDTEAFF. In DNA form, the CDR3 reads TGCAGCGTTGAAGGCGGCAGAGACACTGAAGCTTTCTTT.

The J gene is TRBJ2-2, the V gene TRBV7-6; TRBD1 matches at 7 bases. Germline V gives CDR1 SGHVS, CDR2 FNYEAQ. The J segment lost 1 base and the V segment lost 5 bases, leaving 10 bases of the junction unmatched. The CDR3 is made up of 17 amino acids. This CDR3 reads CASSPRRAGGNTGELFF. The CDR3, as DNA: TGTGCCAGCAGCCCGCGGCGGGCAGGGGGGAACACCGGGGAGCTGTTTTTT. The full variable domain, in which reference TRBV7-6 and TRBJ2-2 provide the parts outside the CDR3, is GAGVSQSPRYKVTKRGQDVALRCDPISGHVSLYWYRQALGQGPEFLTYFNYEAQQDKSGLPNDRFSAERPEGSISTLTIQRTEQRDSAMYRCASSPRRAGGNTGELFFGEGSRLTVL.

The gene calls are TRBV5-5 and TRBJ2-1; D unresolved. Germline V gene lookup returns CDR1 SGHKS and CDR2 YYEKEE (reference sequence). The V gene lost 3 bases and the J gene lost 9 bases, with 10 bases spanning the gap. The CDR3 spans 12 residues. This CDR3 is CASSYTSSEQFF. In DNA form, the CDR3 reads TGTGCCAGCAGCTATACTTCGAGTGAGCAGTTCTTC.

The CDR3 spells CASSLPVTGGGGNTIYF. The CDR3 nucleotides are TGTGCCAGCAGCTTACCCGTAACAGGGGGAGGAGGAAACACCATATATTTT. The chain carries TRBV11-2 and TRBJ1-3; 8 bases line up with TRBD1. Germline CDR1 is SGHAT and CDR2 is FQNNGV. Trimming cost V 2 bases and J 4 bases; bases outside gene matches: 10. The CDR3 length is 17 residues.

J is TRBJ2-5 and V is TRBV6-5; possibly TRBD1 or TRBD2 for D (5 bases each). CDR3 length: 13 amino acids. Germline V gene data show CDR1 as MNHEY and CDR2 as SVGAGI. The germline V and J ends were trimmed by 0 bases and 4 bases, with 6 bases remaining between them. The CDR3 region has the DNA TGTGCCAGCAGTTACTCGAGGGGAGAGACCCAGTACTTC. This gives the protein CASSYSRGETQYF.

The DNA for the CDR3 is TGTGCCACCAGCAGAGGTTTAGCGGGGGGAAGCTCCTACGAGCAGTACGTC. Protein product: CATSRGLAGGSSYEQYV. This sequence joins TRBV15 and TRBJ2-7; 10 bases map to TRBD2. The CDR3 has 17 amino acids. V shed 1 base, J shed 0 bases, and the junction held 6 bases outside the gene matches. Germline V gene data show CDR1 as LNHNV and CDR2 as YYDKDF (reference sequence).

The rearrangement joins TRBV3-1 (or the pseudogene TRBV3-2) to TRBJ2-1; D call uncertain. CDR1 is LGHDT and CDR2 is YNNKEL in the germline V gene (reference sequence). V lost 0 bases, J lost 6 bases, and 15 bases lay in between. The CDR3 is 16 amino acids. As DNA, the CDR3 is TGTGCCAGCAGCCAAGATCTGCCGGGTTTGGGCAATGAGCAGTTCTTC. Amino acids: CASSQDLPGLGNEQFF.

This rearrangement joins TRBV2 to TRBJ2-1; TRBD2 aligns across 9 bases. The length of the CDR3 is 16 residues. With V trimmed by 5 bases and J by 6 bases, 11 bases remained unmatched. Germline V gives CDR1 SNHLY, CDR2 FYNNEI. The CDR3 loop reads CASSSLGTSMSNEQFF. CDR3 nucleotides: TGTGCCAGCAGTTCCCTCGGGACTAGCATGTCCAATGAGCAGTTCTTC.

This clone showed up many times. The V gene is TRBV4-2, the J gene TRBJ1-5; D uncertain. Per germline, CDR1 LGHNA and CDR2 YNFKEQ. The CDR3 extends over 13 amino acids. The V gene lost 0 bases and the J gene lost 9 bases, with 9 bases spanning the gap. This CDR3 is CASSQDQSVPQHF. The CDR3 DNA reads as TGTGCCAGCAGCCAAGATCAATCAGTGCCCCAGCATTTT.

The chain has TRBV7-6 and TRBJ2-7, with TRBD2 as a possible D gene (5 bases). This CDR3 contains 12 residues. V dropped 4 bases and J dropped 4 bases, with 8 bases sitting between them. The V gene's germline CDR1 is SGHVS and CDR2 FNYEAQ. Written as DNA, the CDR3 is TGTGCCAGCAGCTCAACGGGATACGAGCAGTACTTC. The encoded protein is CASSSTGYEQYF.

The gene calls are TRBV11-2 and TRBJ2-7; D may be TRBD1 (6 bases). CDR3 length equals 13 residues. Germline CDR1 is SGHAT and CDR2 is FQNNGV. With 4 bases removed from V and 5 bases from J, the gap between germline ends came to 12 bases. CDR3 in DNA: TGTGCCAGCAGCTCAAACAGGGACGACGAGCAGTACTTC. It is translated as CASSSNRDDEQYF.

The chain couples TRBV5-1 to TRBJ2-3, with D uncertain. This CDR3 is 13 amino acids long. The V end was cut by 3 bases, the J end by 0 bases, with 5 bases between. Germline-derived CDR1 and CDR2 are SGHRS and YFSETQ. DNA for the CDR3: TGCGCCAGCAGCTCCCCTAGCACAGATACGCAGTATTTT. It yields the protein CASSSPSTDTQYF.

The gene calls are TRBV30 and TRBJ1-4; 7 bases match TRBD1. The CDR3 is 16 residues long. Looked up from germline, CDR1 is GTSNPN and CDR2 is SVGIG (reference sequence). The junction had 13 bases not matched to a gene; V was cut back by 2 bases and J by 7 bases. CDR3 in amino acids: CAWSSGTDSPLEKLFF. The CDR3 DNA reads TGTGCCTGGAGTTCCGGGACAGATAGCCCCCTTGAAAAACTGTTTTTT.

In this sample, this clone turned up a few times. The chain joins TRBV2 to TRBJ1-3; D gene unclear. CDR1 is SNHLY and CDR2 is FYNNEI in the germline V gene. The CDR3 has 15 residues. Trimming pared 4 bases from V and 0 bases from J, leaving 10 bases between. The CDR3 is CASSAAVSSGNTIYF. The CDR3 DNA reads TGTGCCAGCAGTGCGGCAGTCAGCTCTGGAAACACCATATATTTT.

The genes are TRBV3-1 (or the pseudogene TRBV3-2) and TRBJ2-2, with TRBD2 matching over 8 bases. CDR3 size: 16 residues. V was clipped by 1 base and J by 6 bases; unmatched bases: 7. CDR1 is LGHDT and CDR2 is YNNKEL in the germline V gene (reference sequence). Here the CDR3 reads CASSQGPGGGAGELFF. The CDR3 bases are TGTGCCAGCAGCCAAGGCCCCGGGGGGGGTGCCGGGGAGCTGTTTTTT.

V and J are TRBV5-6 and TRBJ1-2, with D tentatively TRBD1 (5 bases). The CDR3 runs to 14 residues. V gave up 4 bases and J gave up 0 bases, with 10 bases separating them. The germline gives CDR1 SGHDT, CDR2 YYEEEE. The CDR3 nucleotides read TGTGCCAGCAGCCCTGACAGAGCTAACTATGGCTACACCTTC. Its translation is CASSPDRANYGYTF.

V is TRBV2 and J is TRBJ1-4; D is ambiguous. The germline V gene has CDR1 SNHLY and CDR2 FYNNEI. The CDR3 sequence is 17 residues long. The germline V and J ends were trimmed by 7 bases and 0 bases, with 18 bases remaining between them. CDR3 loop: CASTGRDKSATNEKLFF. The CDR3, as DNA: TGTGCCAGCACTGGACGGGATAAATCGGCAACTAATGAAAAACTGTTTTTT.

The genes are TRBV2 and TRBJ1-5, with 9 positions matching TRBD1. The CDR3 consists of 15 residues. The germline V gene has CDR1 SNHLY and CDR2 FYNNEI. The V gene end was trimmed by 4 bases and the J gene end by 3 bases; junction bases not matched to a gene: 4. The CDR3 region has the DNA TGTGCCAGCAGTGCGGGGACAGGGTACAATCAGCCCCAGCATTTT. Amino acid sequence: CASSAGTGYNQPQHF.